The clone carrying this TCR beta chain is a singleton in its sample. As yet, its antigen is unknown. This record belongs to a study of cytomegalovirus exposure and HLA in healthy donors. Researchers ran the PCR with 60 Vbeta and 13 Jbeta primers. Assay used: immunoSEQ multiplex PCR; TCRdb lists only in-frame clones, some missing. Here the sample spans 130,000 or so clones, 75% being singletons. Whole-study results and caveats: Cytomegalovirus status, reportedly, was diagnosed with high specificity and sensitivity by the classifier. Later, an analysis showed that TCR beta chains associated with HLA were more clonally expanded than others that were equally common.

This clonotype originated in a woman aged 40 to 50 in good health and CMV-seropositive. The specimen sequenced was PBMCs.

CDR3 nucleotide sequence: TGTGCCAGCAGCCAAGATGCAGGGGGCGCTTCCATTCACACTGAAGCTTTCTTT. This encodes CASSQDAGGASIHTEAFF. The V gene is TRBV14, the J gene TRBJ1-1; 8 nucleotides match TRBD1. This CDR3 is built from 18 residues. The trim removed 0 bases at V and 3 bases at J, leaving 12 bases unmatched. Germline V lookup: CDR1 SGHDN, CDR2 FVKESK.